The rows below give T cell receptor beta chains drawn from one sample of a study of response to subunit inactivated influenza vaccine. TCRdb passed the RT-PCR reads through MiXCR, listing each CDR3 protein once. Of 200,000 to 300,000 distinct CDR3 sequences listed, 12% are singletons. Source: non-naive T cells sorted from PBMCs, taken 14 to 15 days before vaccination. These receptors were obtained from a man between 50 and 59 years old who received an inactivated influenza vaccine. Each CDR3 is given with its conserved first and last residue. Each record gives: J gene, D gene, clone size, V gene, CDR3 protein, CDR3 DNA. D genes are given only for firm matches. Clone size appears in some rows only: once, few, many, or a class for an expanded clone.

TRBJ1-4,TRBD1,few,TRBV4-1,CASSQLGQGEKLFF,TGCGCCAGCAGCCAATTGGGACAGGGAGAAAAACTGTTTTTT
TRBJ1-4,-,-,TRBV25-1,CASSVRAPNEKLFF,TGTGCCAGCAGTGTCCGGGCCCCTAATGAAAAACTGTTTTTT
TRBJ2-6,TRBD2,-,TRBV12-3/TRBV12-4,CASTEGLAGFYGANVLTF,TGTGCCAGCACCGAGGGACTAGCGGGATTTTATGGGGCCAACGTCCTGACTTTC
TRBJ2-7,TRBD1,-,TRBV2,CASTNFRDSIGEQYF,TGTGCCAGCACTAACTTCCGGGACAGTATTGGCGAGCAGTACTTC
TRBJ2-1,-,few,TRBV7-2,CASSPRNEQFF,TGTGCCAGCAGCCCCCGCAATGAGCAGTTCTTC
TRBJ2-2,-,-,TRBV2,CASSESWGTGELFF,TGTGCCAGCAGTGAATCGTGGGGGACCGGGGAGCTGTTTTTT
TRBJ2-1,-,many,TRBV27,CASSSSSYNEQFF,TGTGCCAGCAGTAGTTCCTCCTACAATGAGCAGTTCTTC
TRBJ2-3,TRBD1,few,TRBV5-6,CASRATGGSLSTDTQYF,TGTGCCAGCAGGGCCACAGGGGGCTCCTTAAGCACAGATACGCAGTATTTT
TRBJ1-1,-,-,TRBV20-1,CSVPRTEEAFF,TGCAGTGTACCGAGGACAGAGGAAGCTTTCTTT
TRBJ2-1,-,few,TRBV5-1,CASSLEAESYNEQFF,TGCGCCAGCAGCTTGGAGGCAGAGTCCTACAATGAGCAGTTCTTC
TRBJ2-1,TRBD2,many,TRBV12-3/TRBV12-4,CASRLAPNEQFF,TGTGCTAGTAGACTAGCTCCGAATGAGCAGTTCTTC